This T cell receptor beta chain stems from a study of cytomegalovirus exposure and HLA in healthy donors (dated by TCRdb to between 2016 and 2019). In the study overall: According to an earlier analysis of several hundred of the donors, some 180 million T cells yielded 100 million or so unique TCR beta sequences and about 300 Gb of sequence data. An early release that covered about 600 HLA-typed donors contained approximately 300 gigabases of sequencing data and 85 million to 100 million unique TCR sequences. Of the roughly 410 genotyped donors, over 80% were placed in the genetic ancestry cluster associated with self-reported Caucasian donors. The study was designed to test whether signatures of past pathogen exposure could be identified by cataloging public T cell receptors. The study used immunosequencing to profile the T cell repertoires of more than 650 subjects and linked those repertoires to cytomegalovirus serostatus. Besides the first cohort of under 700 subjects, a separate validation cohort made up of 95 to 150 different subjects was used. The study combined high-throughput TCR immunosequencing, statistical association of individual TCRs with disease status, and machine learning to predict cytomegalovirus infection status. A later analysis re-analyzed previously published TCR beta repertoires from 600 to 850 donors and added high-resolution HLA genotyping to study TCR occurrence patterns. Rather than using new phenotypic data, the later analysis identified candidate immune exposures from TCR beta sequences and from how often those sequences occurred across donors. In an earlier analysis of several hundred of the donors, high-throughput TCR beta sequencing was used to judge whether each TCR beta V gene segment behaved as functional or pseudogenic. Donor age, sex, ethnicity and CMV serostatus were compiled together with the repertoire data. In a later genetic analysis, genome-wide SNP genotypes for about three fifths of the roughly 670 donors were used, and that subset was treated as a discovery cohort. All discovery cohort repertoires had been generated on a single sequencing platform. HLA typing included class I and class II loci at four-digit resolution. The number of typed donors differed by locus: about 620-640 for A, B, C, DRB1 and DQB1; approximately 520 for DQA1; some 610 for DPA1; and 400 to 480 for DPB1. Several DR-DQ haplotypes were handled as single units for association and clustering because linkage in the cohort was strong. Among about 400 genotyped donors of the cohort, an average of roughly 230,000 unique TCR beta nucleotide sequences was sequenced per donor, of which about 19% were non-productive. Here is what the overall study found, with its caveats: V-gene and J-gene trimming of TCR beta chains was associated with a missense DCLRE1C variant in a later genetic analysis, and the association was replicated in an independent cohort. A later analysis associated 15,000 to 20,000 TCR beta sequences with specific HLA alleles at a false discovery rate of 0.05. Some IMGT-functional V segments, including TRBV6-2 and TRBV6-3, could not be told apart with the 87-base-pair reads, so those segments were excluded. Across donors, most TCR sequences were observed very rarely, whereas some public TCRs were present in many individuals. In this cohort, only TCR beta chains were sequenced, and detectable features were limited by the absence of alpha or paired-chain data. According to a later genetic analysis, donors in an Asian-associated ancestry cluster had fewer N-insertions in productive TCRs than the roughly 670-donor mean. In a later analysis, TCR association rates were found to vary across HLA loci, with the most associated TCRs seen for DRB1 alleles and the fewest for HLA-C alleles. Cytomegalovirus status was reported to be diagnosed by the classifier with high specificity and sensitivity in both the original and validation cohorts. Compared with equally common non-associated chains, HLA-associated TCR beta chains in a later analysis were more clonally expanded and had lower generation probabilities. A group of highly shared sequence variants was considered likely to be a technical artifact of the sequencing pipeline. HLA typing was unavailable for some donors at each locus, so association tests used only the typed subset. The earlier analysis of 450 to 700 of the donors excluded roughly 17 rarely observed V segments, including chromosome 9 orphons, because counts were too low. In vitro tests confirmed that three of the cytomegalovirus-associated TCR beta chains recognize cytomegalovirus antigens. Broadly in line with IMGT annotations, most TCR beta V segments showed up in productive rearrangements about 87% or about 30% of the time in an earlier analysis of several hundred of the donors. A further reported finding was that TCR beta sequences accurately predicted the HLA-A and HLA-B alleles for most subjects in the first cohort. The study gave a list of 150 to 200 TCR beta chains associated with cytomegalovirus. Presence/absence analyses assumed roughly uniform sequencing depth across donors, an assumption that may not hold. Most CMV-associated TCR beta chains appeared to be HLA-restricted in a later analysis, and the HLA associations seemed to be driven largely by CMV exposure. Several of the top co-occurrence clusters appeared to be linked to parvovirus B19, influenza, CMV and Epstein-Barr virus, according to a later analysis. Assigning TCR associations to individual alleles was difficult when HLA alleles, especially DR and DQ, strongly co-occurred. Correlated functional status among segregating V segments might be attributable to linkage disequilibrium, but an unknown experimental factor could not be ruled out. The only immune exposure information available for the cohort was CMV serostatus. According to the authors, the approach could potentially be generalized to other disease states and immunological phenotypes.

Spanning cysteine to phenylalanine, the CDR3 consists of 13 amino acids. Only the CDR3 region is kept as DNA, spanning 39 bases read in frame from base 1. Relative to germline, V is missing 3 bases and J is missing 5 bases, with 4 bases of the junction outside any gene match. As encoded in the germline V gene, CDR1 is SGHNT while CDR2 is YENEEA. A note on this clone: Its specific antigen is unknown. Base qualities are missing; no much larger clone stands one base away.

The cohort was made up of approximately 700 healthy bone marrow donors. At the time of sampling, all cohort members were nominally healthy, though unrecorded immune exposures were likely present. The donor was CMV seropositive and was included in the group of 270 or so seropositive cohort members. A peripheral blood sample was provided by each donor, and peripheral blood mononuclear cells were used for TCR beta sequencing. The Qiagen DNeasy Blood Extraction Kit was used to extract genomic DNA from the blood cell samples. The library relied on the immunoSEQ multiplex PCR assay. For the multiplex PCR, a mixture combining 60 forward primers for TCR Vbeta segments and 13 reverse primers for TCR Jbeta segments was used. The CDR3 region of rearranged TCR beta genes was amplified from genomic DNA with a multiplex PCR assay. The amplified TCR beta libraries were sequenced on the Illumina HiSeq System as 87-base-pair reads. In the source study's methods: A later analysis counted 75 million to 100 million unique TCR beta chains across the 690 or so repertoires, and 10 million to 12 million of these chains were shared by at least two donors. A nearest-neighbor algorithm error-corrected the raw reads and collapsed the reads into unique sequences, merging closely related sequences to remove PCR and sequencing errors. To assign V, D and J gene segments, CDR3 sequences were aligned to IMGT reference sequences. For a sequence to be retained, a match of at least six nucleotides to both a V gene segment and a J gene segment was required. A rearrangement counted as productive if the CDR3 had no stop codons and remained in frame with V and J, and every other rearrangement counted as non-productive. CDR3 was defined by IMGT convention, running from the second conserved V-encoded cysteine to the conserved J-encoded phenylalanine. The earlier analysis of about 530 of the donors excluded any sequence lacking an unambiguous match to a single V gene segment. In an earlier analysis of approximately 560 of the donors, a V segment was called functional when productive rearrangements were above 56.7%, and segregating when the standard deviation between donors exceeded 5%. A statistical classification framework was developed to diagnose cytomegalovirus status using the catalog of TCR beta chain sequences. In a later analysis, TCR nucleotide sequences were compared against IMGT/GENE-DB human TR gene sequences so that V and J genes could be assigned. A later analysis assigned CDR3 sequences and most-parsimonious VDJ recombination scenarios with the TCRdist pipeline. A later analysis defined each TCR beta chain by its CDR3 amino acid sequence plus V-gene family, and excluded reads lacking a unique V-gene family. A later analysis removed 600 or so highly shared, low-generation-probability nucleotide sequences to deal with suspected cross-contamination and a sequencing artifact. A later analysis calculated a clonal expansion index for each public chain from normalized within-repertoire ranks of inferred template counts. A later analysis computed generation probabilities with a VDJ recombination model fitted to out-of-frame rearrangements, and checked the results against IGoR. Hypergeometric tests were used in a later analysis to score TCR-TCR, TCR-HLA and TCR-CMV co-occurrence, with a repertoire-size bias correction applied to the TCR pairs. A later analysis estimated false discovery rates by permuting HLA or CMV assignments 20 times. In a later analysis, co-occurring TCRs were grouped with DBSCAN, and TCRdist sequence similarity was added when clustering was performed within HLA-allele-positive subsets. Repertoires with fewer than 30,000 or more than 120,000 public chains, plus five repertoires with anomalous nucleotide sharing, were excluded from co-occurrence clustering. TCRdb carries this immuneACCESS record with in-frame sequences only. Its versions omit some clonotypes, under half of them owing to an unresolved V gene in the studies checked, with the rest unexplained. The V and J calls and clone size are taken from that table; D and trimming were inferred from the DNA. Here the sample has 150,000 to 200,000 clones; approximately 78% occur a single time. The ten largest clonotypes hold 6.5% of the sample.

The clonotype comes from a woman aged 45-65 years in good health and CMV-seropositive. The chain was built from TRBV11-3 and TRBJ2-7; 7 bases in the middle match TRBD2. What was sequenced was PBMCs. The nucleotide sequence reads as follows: TGTGCCAGCAGCTTGACTAGCCTCAACGAGCAGTACTTC. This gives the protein CASSLTSLNEQYF.